The subject of this entry is one TCR beta chain. Germline V lookup: CDR1 PRHDT, CDR2 FYEKMQ (reference sequence). CDR3 size: 14 residues. Trimming removed 5 bases from V and 4 bases from J, with 12 bases in between. Indicated treatment: oral pan-JAK inhibitor, 5-10 mg twice daily. Lesional scalp tissue (obtained by punch biopsy) and peripheral blood were collected from alopecia areata patients. The data originate from a study of CD8+ T cells in alopecia areata. In the study overall: It was oral tofacitinib, at 5 to 10 mg twice daily, that treated patients received.

Extracted RNA was reverse transcribed into cDNA, the sequencing template. Clones were sequenced by immunoSEQ multiplex PCR, and TCRdb holds only the in-frame ones, with some missing. The sample consists of 190,000 or so clones, under 60% of them appearing once. V usage is TRBV13 and J usage is TRBJ2-1; D remains unclear. The receptor's source is a human donor with alopecia areata. This sample comprised CD8+ T cells sorted from blood, obtained at week 24, from a patient treated with tofacitinib. DNA for the CDR3: TGTGCCAGCAGCCCATCGGACCTTTACAATGAGCAGTTCTTC. Its protein is CASSPSDLYNEQFF. Looking up the rest from reference TRBV13 and TRBJ2-1 gives the full variable domain: AAGVIQSPRHLIKEKRETATLKCYPIPRHDTVYWYQQGPGQDPQFLISFYEKMQSDKGSIPDRFSAQQFSDYHSELNMSSLELGDSALYFCASSPSDLYNEQFFGPGTRLTVL.